This T cell receptor (beta chain) came from a study of blood T cells in healthy people across ages. Donation came from healthy Caucasian individuals in Russia who were aged roughly 6 to 95. General observations from the study: Correlation between TCR beta diversity and naive T cell percentage was strong.

The CDR3 length is 13 residues. V gave up 3 bases and J gave up 3 bases, with 9 bases separating them. CDR1 is DFQATT and CDR2 is SNEGSKA in the germline V gene (reference sequence). This clonotype was found many times. Its cognate antigen is unknown. Primers used in a second PCR of about 7 to 12 cycles were a sample-barcoded 5' primer and a J-beta primer mix. Every molecule of cDNA carried a tag from a template-switch adaptor with 12 random nucleotides. Sequencing yielded, for each sample, at least 3 million paired-end reads carrying CDR3. One entry per CDR3 protein, called by TCRdb with MiXCR from the 5' RACE reads. This sample yields approximately 1.5 million distinct CDR3 sequences, of which less than 45% are seen a single time; about 3.8% belongs to the top ten.

The TCR comes from a young woman in good health. V is TRBV20-1 and J is TRBJ2-1; D unresolved. What was sequenced was blood. The CDR3 here is CSASTSGYNEQFF. CDR3 in DNA: TGCAGTGCTAGTACCTCTGGCTACAATGAGCAGTTCTTC.